This TCR beta chain was documented in a study of CXCR3-negative and CXCR3-positive naive CD8 T cells. Looking at the study overall: The total count of TRB reads reached around 140 million, and each library contributed about 1.5 +/- 0.3 million.

The germline gives CDR1 MNHEY, CDR2 SMNVEV (reference sequence). The CDR3 is 12 amino acids. All TRB cDNA libraries came from 5' RACE performed with UMI labels. TCRdb reprocessed the 5' RACE reads and keeps a single row for each CDR3 protein, giving no DNA. The sample table sets out about 60,000 distinct CDR3 sequences. To note about this clonotype: Antigen specificity is unknown.

Regarding the study as a whole: CXCR3-positive naive cells carried more hydrophobic TRB CDR3s than CXCR3-negative naive cells did.

The sequencing input was naive CXCR3+ CD8+ T cells from blood. Subset given: CD45RO-CCR7+CD27+CD95- naive CD8+ T cells expressing CXCR3 (TNR3+). The chain combines TRBV27 with TRBJ1-6. The TCR comes from a human donor in good health. Some clones in this sample may be carry-over from other donors' samples. The CDR3 loop reads CASSSGNSPLHF.